This T cell receptor (beta chain) was documented in a study of OX40 agonist ivuxolimab in advanced cancers. Points from the study as a whole: Patients who responded partially at 0.1-3.0 mg/kg showed clonal expansion ranking among the lowest.

For this clone: Its specificity is unknown.

The table came from immunoSEQ multiplex PCR; TCRdb's copy has only in-frame clones and leaves some out. The table has about 69,000 clones, around 87% seen once. Autoimmune disease history or systemic immunosuppression barred patients. The CDR3 has 14 amino acids. Trimming pared 6 bases from V and 10 bases from J, leaving 17 bases between. Germline-derived CDR1 and CDR2 are SGHRS and YFSETQ. This receptor was obtained from an adult with an advanced solid tumor such as melanoma, head and neck, liver or kidney cancer. Sequencing was performed on CD4+ or CD8+ T cells sorted from blood, taken in a trial of the OX40 agonist ivuxolimab. The rearrangement links TRBV5-1 to TRBJ1-6, with a weak D call TRBD1 (6 bases). CDR3 coding DNA: TGCGCCAGCAAATTGCAGGGGTCGGAATCACCCCTCCACTTT. This gives the protein CASKLQGSESPLHF.